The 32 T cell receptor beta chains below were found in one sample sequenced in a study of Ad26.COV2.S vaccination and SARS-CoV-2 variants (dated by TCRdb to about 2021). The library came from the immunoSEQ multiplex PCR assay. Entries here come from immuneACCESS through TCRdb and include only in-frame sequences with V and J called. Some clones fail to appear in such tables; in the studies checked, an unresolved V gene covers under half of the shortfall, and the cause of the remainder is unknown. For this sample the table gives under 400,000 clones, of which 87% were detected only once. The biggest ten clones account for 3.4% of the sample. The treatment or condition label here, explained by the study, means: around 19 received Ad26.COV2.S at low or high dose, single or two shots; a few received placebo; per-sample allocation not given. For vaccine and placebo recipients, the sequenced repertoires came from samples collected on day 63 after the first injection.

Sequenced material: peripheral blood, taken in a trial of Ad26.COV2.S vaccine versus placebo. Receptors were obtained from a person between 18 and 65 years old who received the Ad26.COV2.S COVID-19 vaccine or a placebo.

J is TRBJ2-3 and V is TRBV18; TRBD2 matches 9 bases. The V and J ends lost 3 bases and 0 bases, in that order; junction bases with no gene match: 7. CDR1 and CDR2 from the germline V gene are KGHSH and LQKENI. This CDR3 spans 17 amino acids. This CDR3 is CASSPLAGYTSTDTQYF. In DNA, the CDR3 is TGTGCCAGCTCACCTCTAGCGGGGTATACTAGCACAGATACGCAGTATTTT.

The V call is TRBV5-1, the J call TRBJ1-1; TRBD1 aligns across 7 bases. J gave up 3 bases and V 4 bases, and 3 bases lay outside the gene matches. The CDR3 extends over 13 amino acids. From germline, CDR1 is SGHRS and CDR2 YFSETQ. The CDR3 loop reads CASSPTGDTEAFF. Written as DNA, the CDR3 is TGCGCCAGCAGCCCCACAGGGGACACTGAAGCTTTCTTT.

CDR3 region: CASRYDRGNSGNTIYF. The DNA of the CDR3 is TGTGCCAGCAGATACGACAGGGGTAACTCTGGAAACACCATATATTTT. The chain recombines TRBV6-6 with TRBJ1-3; TRBD1 matches at 8 bases. The CDR3 has 16 residues. Germline V gene data show CDR1 as MNHNY and CDR2 as SVGAGI (reference sequence). V lost 6 bases, J lost 0 bases, and 7 bases stayed unmatched.

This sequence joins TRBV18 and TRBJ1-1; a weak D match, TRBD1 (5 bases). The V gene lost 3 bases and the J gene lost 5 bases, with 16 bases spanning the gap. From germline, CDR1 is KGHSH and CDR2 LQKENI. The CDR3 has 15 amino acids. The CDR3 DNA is TGTGCCAGCTCACCTAGGGGCATCAGGGATACTGAAGCTTTCTTT. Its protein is CASSPRGIRDTEAFF.

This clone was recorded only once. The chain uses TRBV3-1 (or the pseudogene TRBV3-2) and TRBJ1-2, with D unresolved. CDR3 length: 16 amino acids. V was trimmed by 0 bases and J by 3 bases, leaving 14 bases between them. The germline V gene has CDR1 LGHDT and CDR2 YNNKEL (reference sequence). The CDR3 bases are TGTGCCAGCAGCCAAGACCGATCCCGGTCGTACTATGGCTACACCTTC. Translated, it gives CASSQDRSRSYYGYTF.

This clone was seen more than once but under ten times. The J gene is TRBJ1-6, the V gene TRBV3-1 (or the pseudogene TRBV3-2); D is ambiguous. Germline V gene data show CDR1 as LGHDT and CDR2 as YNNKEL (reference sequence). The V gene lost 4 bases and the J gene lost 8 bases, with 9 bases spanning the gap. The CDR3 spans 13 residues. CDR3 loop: CASSPVVDSPLHF. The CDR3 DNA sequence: TGTGCCAGCAGCCCAGTCGTCGATTCACCCCTCCACTTT.

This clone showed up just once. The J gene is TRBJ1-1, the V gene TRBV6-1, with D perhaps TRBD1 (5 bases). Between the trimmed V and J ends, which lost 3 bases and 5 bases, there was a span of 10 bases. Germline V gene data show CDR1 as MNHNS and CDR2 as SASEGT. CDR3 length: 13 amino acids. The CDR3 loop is CASSEGRLTEAFF. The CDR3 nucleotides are TGTGCCAGCAGTGAGGGACGGCTGACTGAAGCTTTCTTT.

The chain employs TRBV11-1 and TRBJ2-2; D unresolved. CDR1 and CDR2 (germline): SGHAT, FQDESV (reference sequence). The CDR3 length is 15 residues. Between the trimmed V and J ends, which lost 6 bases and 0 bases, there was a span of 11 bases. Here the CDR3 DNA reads TGTGCCAGCAGTTCCAACAGCGCGAACACCGGGGAGCTGTTTTTT. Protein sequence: CASSSNSANTGELFF. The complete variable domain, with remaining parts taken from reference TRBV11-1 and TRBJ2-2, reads EAEVAQSPRYKITEKSQAVAFWCDPISGHATLYWYRQILGQGPELLVQFQDESVVDDSQLPKDRFSAERLKGVDSTLKIQPAELGDSAMYLCASSSNSANTGELFFGEGSRLTVL.

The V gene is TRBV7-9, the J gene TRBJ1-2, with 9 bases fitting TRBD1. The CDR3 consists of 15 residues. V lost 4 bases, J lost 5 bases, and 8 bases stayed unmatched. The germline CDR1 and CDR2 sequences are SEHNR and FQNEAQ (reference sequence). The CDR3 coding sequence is TGTGCCAGCAGCTACTCCGGGGACAGGGCGTATGGCTACACCTTC. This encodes CASSYSGDRAYGYTF.

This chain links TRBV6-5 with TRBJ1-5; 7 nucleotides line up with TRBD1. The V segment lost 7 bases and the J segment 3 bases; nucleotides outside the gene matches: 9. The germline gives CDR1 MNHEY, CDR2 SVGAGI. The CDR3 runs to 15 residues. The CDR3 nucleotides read TGTGCCAGCACCTTCACGACAGGGACCAATCAGCCCCAGCATTTT. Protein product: CASTFTTGTNQPQHF.

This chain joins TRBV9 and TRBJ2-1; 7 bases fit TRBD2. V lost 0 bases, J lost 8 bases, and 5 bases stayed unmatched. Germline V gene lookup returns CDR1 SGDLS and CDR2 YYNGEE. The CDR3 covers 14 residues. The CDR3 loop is CASSVAGEGDEQFF. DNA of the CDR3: TGTGCCAGCAGCGTAGCGGGGGAGGGCGATGAGCAGTTCTTC.

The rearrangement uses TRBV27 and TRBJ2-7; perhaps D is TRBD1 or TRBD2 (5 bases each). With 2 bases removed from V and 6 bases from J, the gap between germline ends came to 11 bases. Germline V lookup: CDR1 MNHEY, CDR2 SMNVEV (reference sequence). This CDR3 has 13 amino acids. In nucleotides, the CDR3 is TGTGCCAGCAGTTTAGGGGGAGCACCCGAGCAGTACTTC. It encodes CASSLGGAPEQYF.

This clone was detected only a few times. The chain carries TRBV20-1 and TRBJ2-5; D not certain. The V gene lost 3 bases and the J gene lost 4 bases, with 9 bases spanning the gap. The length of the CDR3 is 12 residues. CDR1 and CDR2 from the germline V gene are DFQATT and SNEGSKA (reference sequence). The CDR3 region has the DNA TGCAGTGCTAGTGGTCCCGGAGAGACCCAGTACTTC. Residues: CSASGPGETQYF.

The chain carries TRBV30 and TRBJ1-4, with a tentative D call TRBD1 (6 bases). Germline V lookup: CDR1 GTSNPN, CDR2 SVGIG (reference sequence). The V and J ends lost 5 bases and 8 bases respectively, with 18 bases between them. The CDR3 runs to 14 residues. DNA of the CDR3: TGTGCCTGGGGGAACAGGGTGGGCGACGAAAAACTGTTTTTT. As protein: CAWGNRVGDEKLFF.

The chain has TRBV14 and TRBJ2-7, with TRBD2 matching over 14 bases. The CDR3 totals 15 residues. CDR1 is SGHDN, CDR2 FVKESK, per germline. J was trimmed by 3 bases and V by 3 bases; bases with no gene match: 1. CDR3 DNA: TGTGCCAGCAGCCATGGACTAGCGGGGGGCTACGAGCAGTACTTC. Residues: CASSHGLAGGYEQYF.

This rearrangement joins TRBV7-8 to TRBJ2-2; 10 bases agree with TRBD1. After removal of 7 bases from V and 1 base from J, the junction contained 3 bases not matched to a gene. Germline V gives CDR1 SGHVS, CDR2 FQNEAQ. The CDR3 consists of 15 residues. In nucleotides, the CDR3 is TGTGCCAGCAAGGGACAGGGGTTGAACACCGGGGAGCTGTTTTTT. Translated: CASKGQGLNTGELFF. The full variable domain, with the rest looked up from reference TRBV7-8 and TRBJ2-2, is GAGVSQSPRYKVAKRGQDVALRCDPISGHVSLFWYQQALGQGPEFLTYFQNEAQLDKSGLPSDRFFAERPEGSVSTLKIQRTQQEDSAVYLCASKGQGLNTGELFFGEGSRLTVL.

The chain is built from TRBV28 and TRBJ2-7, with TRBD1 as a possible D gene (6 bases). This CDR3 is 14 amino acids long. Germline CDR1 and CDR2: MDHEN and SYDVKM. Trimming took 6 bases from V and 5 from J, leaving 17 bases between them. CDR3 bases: TGTGCCAGCAGGGAACAGGGCGACCGGAACGAGCAGTACTTC. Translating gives CASREQGDRNEQYF.

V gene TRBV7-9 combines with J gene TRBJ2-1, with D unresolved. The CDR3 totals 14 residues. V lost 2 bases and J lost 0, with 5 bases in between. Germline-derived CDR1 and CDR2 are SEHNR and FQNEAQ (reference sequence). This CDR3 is CASSLIGSYNEQFF. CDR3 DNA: TGTGCCAGCAGCTTAATCGGCTCCTACAATGAGCAGTTCTTC.

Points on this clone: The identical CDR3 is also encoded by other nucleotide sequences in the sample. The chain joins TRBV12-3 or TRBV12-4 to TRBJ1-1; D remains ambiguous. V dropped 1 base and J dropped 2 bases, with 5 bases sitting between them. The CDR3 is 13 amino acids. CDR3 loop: CASSLERNTEAFF. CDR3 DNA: TGTGCCAGCAGTTTAGAAAGAAACACTGAAGCTTTCTTT.

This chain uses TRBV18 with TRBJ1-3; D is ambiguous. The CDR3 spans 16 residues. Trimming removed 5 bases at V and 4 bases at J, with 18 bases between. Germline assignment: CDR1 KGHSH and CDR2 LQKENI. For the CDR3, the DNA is TGTGCCAGCTCAGGGTCAGGCCCCCTGGGCGGAAACACCATATATTTT. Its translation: CASSGSGPLGGNTIYF.

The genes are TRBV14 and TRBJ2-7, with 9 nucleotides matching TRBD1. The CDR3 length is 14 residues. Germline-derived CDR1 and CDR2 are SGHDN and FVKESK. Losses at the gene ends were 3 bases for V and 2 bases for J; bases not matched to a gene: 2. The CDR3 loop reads CASSHGTGPYEQYF. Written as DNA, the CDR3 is TGTGCCAGCAGCCACGGGACAGGGCCCTACGAGCAGTACTTC.

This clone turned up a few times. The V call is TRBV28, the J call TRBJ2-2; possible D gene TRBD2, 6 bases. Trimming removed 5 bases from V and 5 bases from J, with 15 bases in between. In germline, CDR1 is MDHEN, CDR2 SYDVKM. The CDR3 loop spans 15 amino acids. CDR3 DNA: TGTGCCAGCAGTGTGGTCGGAGGGGTGACCGGGGAGCTGTTTTTT. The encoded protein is CASSVVGGVTGELFF.

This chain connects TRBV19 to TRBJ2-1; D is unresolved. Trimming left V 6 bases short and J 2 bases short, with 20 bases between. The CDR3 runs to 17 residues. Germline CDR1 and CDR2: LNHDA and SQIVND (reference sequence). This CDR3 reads CASSPTGRTLAYNEQFF. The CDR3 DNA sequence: TGTGCCAGTAGCCCTACGGGTAGAACGTTAGCCTACAATGAGCAGTTCTTC. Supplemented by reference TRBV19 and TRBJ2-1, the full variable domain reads DGGITQSPKYLFRKEGQNVTLSCEQNLNHDAMYWYRQDPGQGLRLIYYSQIVNDFQKGDIAEGYSVSREKKESFPLTVTSAQKNPTAFYLCASSPTGRTLAYNEQFFGPGTRLTVL.

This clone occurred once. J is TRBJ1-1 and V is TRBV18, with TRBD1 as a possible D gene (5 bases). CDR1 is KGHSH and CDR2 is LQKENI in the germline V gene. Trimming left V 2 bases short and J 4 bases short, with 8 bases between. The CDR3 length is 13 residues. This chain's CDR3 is CASSPGTSTEAFF. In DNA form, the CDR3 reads TGTGCCAGCTCACCAGGGACCAGCACTGAAGCTTTCTTT.

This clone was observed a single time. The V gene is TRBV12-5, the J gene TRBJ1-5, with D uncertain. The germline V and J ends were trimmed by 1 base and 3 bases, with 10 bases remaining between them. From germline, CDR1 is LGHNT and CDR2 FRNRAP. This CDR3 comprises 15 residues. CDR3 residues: CASGLGTPNNQPQHF. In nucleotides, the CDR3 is TGTGCTAGTGGTTTGGGGACCCCGAACAATCAGCCCCAGCATTTT.

The CDR3 spells CAIRALDRTNYGYTF. In nucleotides, the CDR3 is TGTGCCATCAGAGCATTGGACAGGACTAACTATGGCTACACCTTC. This chain links TRBV10-3 with TRBJ1-2; TRBD1 matches 7 bases. This CDR3 comprises 15 residues. Germline V gene sequence: CDR1 ENHRY, CDR2 SYGVKD. Trimming at V came to 6 bases and at J to 0 bases, leaving 7 bases not matched to a gene.

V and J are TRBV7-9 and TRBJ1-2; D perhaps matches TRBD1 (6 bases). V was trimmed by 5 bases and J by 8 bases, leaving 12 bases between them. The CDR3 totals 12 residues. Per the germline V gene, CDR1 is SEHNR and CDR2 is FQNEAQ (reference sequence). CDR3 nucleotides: TGTGCCAGCAGCCCGAACAGGGCCGGCTACACCTTC. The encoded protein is CASSPNRAGYTF.

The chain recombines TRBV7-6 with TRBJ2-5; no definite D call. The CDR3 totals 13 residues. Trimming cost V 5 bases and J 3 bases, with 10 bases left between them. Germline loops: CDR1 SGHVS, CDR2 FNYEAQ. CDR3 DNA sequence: TGTGCCAGCAGCGCCAGAGTTAAAGAGACCCAGTACTTC. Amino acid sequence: CASSARVKETQYF.

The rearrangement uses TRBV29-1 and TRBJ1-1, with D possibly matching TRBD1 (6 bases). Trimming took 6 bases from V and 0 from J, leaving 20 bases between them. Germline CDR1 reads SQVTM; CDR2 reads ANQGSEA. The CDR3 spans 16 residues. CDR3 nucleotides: TGCAGCGTGACCCTTGGGCACGGGACACTGAACACTGAAGCTTTCTTT. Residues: CSVTLGHGTLNTEAFF.

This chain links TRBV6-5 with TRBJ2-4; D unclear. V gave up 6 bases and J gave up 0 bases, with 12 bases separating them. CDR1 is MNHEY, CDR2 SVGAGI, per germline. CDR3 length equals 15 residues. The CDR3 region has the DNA TGTGCCAGCAGCCGCCAGGCAGTAGCCAAAAACATTCAGTACTTC. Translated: CASSRQAVAKNIQYF.

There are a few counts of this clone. The CDR3 spells CASSLEVGLNTGELFF. CDR3 sequence (DNA): TGTGCCAGCAGCTTAGAAGTCGGGCTAAACACCGGGGAGCTGTTTTTT. The gene calls are TRBV7-2 and TRBJ2-2, with unresolved D. V was pared by 1 base and J by 2 bases, with 11 bases between. Per germline, CDR1 SGHTA and CDR2 FQGNSA. The CDR3 extends over 16 amino acids.

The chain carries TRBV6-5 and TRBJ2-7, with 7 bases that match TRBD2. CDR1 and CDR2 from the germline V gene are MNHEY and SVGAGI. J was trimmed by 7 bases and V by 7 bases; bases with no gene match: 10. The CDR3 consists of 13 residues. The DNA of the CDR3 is TGTGCCAGCACCCCGGGGGGACTTAAGGAGCAGTACTTC. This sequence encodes CASTPGGLKEQYF.